The 16 T cell receptor beta chains given below trace back to one sample, sequenced in a study of cytomegalovirus exposure and HLA in healthy donors. This PCR relied on a set of 60 Vbeta primers and 13 Jbeta primers. TCRdb's table, derived via immunoSEQ multiplex PCR, lists solely in-frame clones and lacks some. The data show roughly 200,000 clones, more than 65% seen once. Sequencing was carried out using PBMCs. All receptors derive from a man aged 18 to 30 in good health and CMV-seronegative.

The rearrangement joins TRBV7-3 to TRBJ2-1; 7 bases line up with TRBD2. Per the germline V gene, CDR1 is SGHTA and CDR2 is FQGTGA. J lost 5 bases, V lost 0 bases, and 4 bases had no gene match. This CDR3 is built from 15 residues. CDR3 protein: CASSLTGTTNNEQFF. CDR3 DNA sequence: TGTGCCAGCAGCTTAACCGGGACTACTAACAATGAGCAGTTCTTC.

V gene TRBV29-1 combines with J gene TRBJ2-5, with 12 bases that match TRBD1. Germline V gene data show CDR1 as SQVTM and CDR2 as ANQGSEA. The CDR3 covers 15 residues. V was clipped by 7 bases and J by 5 bases; unmatched bases: 11. The CDR3 region is CSGKRGTGGGETQYF. In nucleotides, the CDR3 is TGCAGCGGCAAACGGGGGACAGGGGGCGGGGAGACCCAGTACTTC.

This chain joins TRBV2 and TRBJ1-2; 10 positions match TRBD1. The CDR3 has 12 amino acids. From germline, CDR1 is SNHLY and CDR2 FYNNEI. With 8 bases clipped from V and 6 bases from J, the junction kept 3 bases outside the gene matches. CDR3 bases: TGTGCCAGCGGGACAGGGGTGGATGGCTACACCTTC. Translation gives CASGTGVDGYTF.

For the CDR3, the DNA is TGTGCCAGCAGCGGGAGAGCGGGAGAAGGAGATACGCAGTATTTT. Its protein product is CASSGRAGEGDTQYF. The chain links TRBV4-2 to TRBJ2-3, with 8 bases that match TRBD2. There are 15 residues in the CDR3. CDR1 and CDR2 from the germline V gene are LGHNA and YNFKEQ. The V gene end was trimmed by 5 bases and the J gene end by 5 bases; junction bases not matched to a gene: 9.

The chain is built from TRBV11-2 and TRBJ2-1; 10 bases match TRBD2. Looked up from germline, CDR1 is SGHAT and CDR2 is FQNNGV. This CDR3 region has 15 residues. The V segment lost 1 base and the J segment 4 bases; nucleotides outside the gene matches: 1. CDR3 bases: TGTGCCAGCAGCTTAGCTAGCGGGAGATACAATGAGCAGTTCTTC. As protein: CASSLASGRYNEQFF.

The J gene is TRBJ1-1, the V gene TRBV2; D possibly corresponds to TRBD1 (5 bases). Germline V gene lookup returns CDR1 SNHLY and CDR2 FYNNEI. The CDR3 runs 12 residues. V was clipped by 5 bases and J by 5 bases, with 9 bases between them. Written as DNA, the CDR3 is TGTGCCAGCAGTAGTCAGGGAACTGAAGCTTTCTTT. This gives the protein CASSSQGTEAFF.

The chain couples TRBV7-9 to TRBJ1-2, with 12 positions matching TRBD1. Germline V lookup: CDR1 SEHNR, CDR2 FQNEAQ (reference sequence). The J segment lost 3 bases and the V segment lost 4 bases, leaving 9 bases of the junction unmatched. The CDR3 runs 17 residues. The CDR3 region is CASSSPGQGARDYGYTF. The CDR3 DNA sequence: TGTGCCAGCAGCTCCCCGGGACAGGGGGCGCGGGACTATGGCTACACCTTC. Full variable domain (remainder filled in from reference TRBV7-9 and TRBJ1-2): DTGVSQNPRHKITKRGQNVTFRCDPISEHNRLYWYRQTLGQGPEFLTYFQNEAQLEKSRLLSDRFSAERPKGSFSTLEIQRTEQGDSAMYLCASSSPGQGARDYGYTFGSGTRLTVV.

The chain employs TRBV6-4 and TRBJ1-1; possibly TRBD1 for D (5 bases). The CDR3 is 14 amino acids. In germline, CDR1 is MRHNA, CDR2 SNTAGT. V was clipped by 2 bases and J by 5 bases, with 12 bases between them. The CDR3 nucleotides are TGTGCCAGCAGTGACGGGGGGGATGGGACTGAAGCTTTCTTT. Translation gives CASSDGGDGTEAFF.

This clone has just a few counts. The chain couples TRBV5-1 to TRBJ1-2, with D perhaps TRBD1 (6 bases). The CDR3 runs to 14 residues. The germline V gene has CDR1 SGHRS and CDR2 YFSETQ. V lost 4 bases and J lost 6, with 16 bases in between. The CDR3 sequence is CASSPGQIKDGYTF. The CDR3 bases are TGCGCCAGCAGCCCCGGACAGATTAAAGATGGCTACACCTTC.

The chain recombines TRBV6-5 with TRBJ2-7, with 10 positions matching TRBD1. J lost 4 bases, V lost 0 bases, and 6 bases had no gene match. The CDR3 extends over 16 amino acids. Germline CDR1 and CDR2: MNHEY and SVGAGI. The CDR3 region has the DNA TGTGCCAGCAGTTACTCGACTCTGGACAGGGGGTACGAGCAGTACTTC. It encodes CASSYSTLDRGYEQYF.

The chain combines TRBV11-1 with TRBJ2-2; D gene unclear. This CDR3 has 15 amino acids. Trimming left V 1 base short and J 6 bases short, with 12 bases between. The germline V gene encodes CDR1 SGHAT and CDR2 FQDESV (reference sequence). The CDR3 bases are TGTGCCAGCAGCTTAGGTGCCAGAGGTCCCGGGGAGCTGTTTTTT. It encodes CASSLGARGPGELFF.

This chain joins TRBV28 and TRBJ1-4; D gene ambiguous. CDR3 length equals 16 residues. Trimming cost V 2 bases and J 4 bases, with 14 bases left between them. CDR1 MDHEN and CDR2 SYDVKM come from the germline V gene. In DNA form, the CDR3 reads TGTGCCAGCAGTTTAGGTGGAGGCCTAAGTAATGAAAAACTGTTTTTT. Translated, it gives CASSLGGGLSNEKLFF.

This chain connects TRBV5-1 to TRBJ2-7; 8 bases fit TRBD2. Losses at the gene ends were 1 base for V and 7 bases for J; bases not matched to a gene: 4. Germline assignment: CDR1 SGHRS and CDR2 YFSETQ. CDR3 size: 13 residues. CDR3 in amino acids: CASSLTGRGEQYF. CDR3 in DNA: TGCGCCAGCAGCTTGACCGGGAGGGGGGAGCAGTACTTC.

The chain carries TRBV18 and TRBJ2-7; D remains unclear. Germline CDR1 and CDR2: KGHSH and LQKENI. Deletions cut 0 bases from V and 1 base from J, with 19 bases between. The CDR3 is 18 residues long. CDR3 in amino acids: CASSPPWSSAILSYEQYF. The CDR3 DNA reads as TGTGCCAGCTCACCACCTTGGAGCTCGGCAATACTTTCCTACGAGCAGTACTTC.

The gene calls are TRBV5-1 and TRBJ2-5, with D possibly being TRBD2 (5 bases). CDR1 SGHRS and CDR2 YFSETQ come from the germline V gene. V lost 0 bases, J lost 2 bases, and 14 bases lay in between. This CDR3 region has 16 residues. The CDR3 DNA follows: TGCGCCAGCAGCTTGGCCGGGGTTGGCGGACAAGAGACCCAGTACTTC. Its protein product is CASSLAGVGGQETQYF.

The genes are TRBV2 and TRBJ2-5; TRBD2 aligns across 8 bases. Germline V gene sequence: CDR1 SNHLY, CDR2 FYNNEI. The CDR3 has 15 amino acids. The J segment lost 4 bases and the V segment lost 5 bases, leaving 9 bases of the junction unmatched. The CDR3 protein is CASSRAGVYTETQYF. DNA of the CDR3: TGTGCCAGCAGTAGAGCGGGGGTCTACACAGAGACCCAGTACTTC.